This TCR beta chain was obtained from a study of radiotherapy plus CTLA-4 blockade in lung cancer. Trimming stripped 6 bases from V and 0 bases from J, with 12 bases between. This CDR3 region has 15 residues. Germline values: CDR1 SNHLY, CDR2 FYNNEI. The protocol was immunoSEQ multiplex PCR, while the TCRdb copy is restricted to in-frame clones and leaves out a portion. The top ten hold 20% to 25% of the sample, which has about 43,000 clones, about 67% seen once. This clonotype was sampled from a human donor with non-small cell lung cancer who had a partial response to radiotherapy plus ipilimumab. Sequenced here: peripheral blood, sampled from a patient treated with radiotherapy plus ipilimumab. The chain uses TRBV2 and TRBJ2-1, with a tentative D call TRBD2 (6 bases). CDR3 in amino acids: CASSPLASSYNEQFF. In DNA form, the CDR3 reads TGTGCCAGCAGCCCGCTAGCGAGCTCCTACAATGAGCAGTTCTTC.